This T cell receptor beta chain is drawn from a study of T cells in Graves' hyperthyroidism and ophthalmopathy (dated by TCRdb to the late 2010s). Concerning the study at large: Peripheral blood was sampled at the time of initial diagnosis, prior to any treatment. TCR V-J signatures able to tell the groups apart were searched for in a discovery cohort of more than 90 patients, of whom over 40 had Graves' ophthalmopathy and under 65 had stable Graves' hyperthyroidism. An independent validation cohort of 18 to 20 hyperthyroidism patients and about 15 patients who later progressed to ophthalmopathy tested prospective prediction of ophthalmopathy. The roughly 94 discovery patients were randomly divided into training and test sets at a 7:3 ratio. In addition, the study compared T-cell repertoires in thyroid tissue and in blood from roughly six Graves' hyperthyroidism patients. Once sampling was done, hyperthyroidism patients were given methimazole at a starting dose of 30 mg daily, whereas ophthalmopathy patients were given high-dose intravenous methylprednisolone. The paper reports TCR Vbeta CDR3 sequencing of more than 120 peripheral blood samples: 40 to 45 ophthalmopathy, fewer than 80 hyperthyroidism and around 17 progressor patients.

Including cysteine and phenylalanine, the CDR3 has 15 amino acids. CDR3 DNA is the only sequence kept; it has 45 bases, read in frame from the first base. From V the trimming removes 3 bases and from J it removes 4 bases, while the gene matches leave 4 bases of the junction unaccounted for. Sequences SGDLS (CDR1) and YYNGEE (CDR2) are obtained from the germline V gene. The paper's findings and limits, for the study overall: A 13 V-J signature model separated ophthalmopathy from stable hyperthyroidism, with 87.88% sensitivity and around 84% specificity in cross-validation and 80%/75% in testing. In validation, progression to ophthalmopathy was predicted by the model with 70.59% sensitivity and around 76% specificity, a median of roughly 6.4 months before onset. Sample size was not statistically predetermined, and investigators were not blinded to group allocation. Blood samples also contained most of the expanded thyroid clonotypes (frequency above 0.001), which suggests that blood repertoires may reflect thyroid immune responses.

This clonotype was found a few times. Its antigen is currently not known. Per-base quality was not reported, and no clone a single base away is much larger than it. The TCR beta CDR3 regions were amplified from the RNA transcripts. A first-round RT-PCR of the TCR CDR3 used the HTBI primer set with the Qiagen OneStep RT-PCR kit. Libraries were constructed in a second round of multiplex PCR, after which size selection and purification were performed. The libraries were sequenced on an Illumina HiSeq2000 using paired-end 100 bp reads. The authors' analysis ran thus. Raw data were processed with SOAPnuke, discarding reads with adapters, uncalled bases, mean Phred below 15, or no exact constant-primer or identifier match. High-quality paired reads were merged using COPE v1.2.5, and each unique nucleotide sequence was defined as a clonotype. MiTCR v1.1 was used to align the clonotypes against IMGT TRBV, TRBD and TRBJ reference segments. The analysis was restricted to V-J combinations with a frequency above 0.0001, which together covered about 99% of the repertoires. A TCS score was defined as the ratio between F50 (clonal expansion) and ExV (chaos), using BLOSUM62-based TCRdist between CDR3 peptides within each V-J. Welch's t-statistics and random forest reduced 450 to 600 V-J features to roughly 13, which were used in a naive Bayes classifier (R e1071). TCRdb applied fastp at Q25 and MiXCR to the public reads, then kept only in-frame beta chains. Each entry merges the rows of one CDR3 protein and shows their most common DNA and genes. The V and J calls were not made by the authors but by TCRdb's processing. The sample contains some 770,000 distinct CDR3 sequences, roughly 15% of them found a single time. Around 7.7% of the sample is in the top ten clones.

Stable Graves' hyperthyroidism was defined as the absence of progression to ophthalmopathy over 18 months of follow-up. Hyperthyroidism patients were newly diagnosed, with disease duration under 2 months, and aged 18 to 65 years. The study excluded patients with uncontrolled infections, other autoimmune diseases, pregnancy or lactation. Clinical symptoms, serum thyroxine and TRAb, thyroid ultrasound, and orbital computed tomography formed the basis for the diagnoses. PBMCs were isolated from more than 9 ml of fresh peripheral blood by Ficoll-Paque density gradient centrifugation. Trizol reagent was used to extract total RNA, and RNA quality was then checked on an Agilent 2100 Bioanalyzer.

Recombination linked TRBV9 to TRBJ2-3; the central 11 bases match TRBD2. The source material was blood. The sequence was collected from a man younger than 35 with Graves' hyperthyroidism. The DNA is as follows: TGTGCCAGCAGCGCGCTAGCGGGAGGCTCAGATACGCAGTATTTT. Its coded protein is CASSALAGGSDTQYF.